This T cell receptor beta chain came from a study of yellow fever vaccine responses in identical twins. CDR1 and CDR2 from the germline V gene are SGDLS and YYNGEE. This CDR3 is built from 12 residues. The ends were cut back, 2 bases at V and 9 bases at J, with 6 bases in the middle. MiXCR, applied by TCRdb to the RT-PCR reads, yields one record per CDR3 protein. Among about 19,000 distinct CDR3 sequences listed, approximately 72% were seen once. The sequenced sample was T cells from blood (PBMCs), unsorted or a sorted subset (not recorded which), obtained before or after yellow fever vaccination (not recorded which). The origin of this receptor is a woman under 30 who received the yellow fever vaccine. The V gene is TRBV9, the J gene TRBJ1-6, with D unresolved. The CDR3 sequence: CASSVASSPLHF. The CDR3 region has the DNA TGTGCCAGCAGCGTGGCTAGTTCACCCCTCCACTTT.